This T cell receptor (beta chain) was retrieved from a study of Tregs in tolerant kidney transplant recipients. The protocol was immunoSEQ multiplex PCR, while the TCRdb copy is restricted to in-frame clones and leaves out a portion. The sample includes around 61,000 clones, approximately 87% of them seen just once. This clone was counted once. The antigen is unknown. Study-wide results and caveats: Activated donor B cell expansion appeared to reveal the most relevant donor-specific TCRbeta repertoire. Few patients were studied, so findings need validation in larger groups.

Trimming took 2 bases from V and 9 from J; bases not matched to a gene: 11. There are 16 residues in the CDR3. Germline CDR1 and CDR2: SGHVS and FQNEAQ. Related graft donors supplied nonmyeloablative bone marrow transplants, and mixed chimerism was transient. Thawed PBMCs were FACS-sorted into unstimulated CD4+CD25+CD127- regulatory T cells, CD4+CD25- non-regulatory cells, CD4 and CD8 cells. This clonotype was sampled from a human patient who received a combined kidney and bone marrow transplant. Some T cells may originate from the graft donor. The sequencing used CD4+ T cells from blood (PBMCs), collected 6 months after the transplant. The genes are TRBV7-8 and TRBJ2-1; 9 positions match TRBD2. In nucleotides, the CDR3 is TGTGCCAGCAGCTTATGGGGTGGCGGGGGGGCGGGTGAGCAGTTCTTC. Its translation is CASSLWGGGGAGEQFF. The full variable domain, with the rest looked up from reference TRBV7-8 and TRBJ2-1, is GAGVSQSPRYKVAKRGQDVALRCDPISGHVSLFWYQQALGQGPEFLTYFQNEAQLDKSGLPSDRFFAERPEGSVSTLKIQRTQQEDSAVYLCASSLWGGGGAGEQFFGPGTRLTVL.